This is a list of T cell receptor beta chains from one sample in a study of regulatory T cells in long-lasting Graves disease. TCRdb reprocessed the multiplex PCR reads with MiXCR, giving one entry per CDR3 protein. Seen here are about 340,000 distinct CDR3 sequences, roughly a fifth observed once, and the top ten hold over 25%. Sequencing was performed on peripheral blood mononuclear cells (PBMCs), taken when the disease was refractory, from a patient treated with antithyroid drugs. These receptors were collected from a female donor with Graves disease. The CDR3 runs from the conserved cysteine through the conserved F or W. The D gene is left open where the match is weak. A row's size may be missing; if present it is once, few, many or a size class.

D gene,clone size,CDR3 length,V gene,J gene,CDR3 DNA,CDR3 protein
TRBD2,.,15,TRBV6-1,TRBJ2-1,TGTGCCAGCTGTGAGGTAGCGGGGGGTTCCAATGAGCAGTTCTTC,CASCEVAGGSNEQFF
.,many,14,TRBV7-3,TRBJ1-6,TGTGCCAGCAGCCTTAGACAGGATGGTTCACCCCTCCACTTC,CASSLRQDGSPLHF
TRBD1,many,18,TRBV29-1,TRBJ2-6,TGCAGCGTTTCGGTCAGGGGGACGGCGAGGTCTGGGGCCAACGTCCTGACTTTC,CSVSVRGTARSGANVLTF
.,many,17,TRBV6-1,TRBJ1-5,TGTGCCAGCAGTGAAGGCAGGCCGGGACGGAGCAATCAGCCCCAGCATTTT,CASSEGRPGRSNQPQHF
TRBD2,many,16,TRBV7-8,TRBJ2-2,TGTGCCAGCAGCTTGTCTAGCGGGAGACCAACCGGGGAGCTGTTTTTT,CASSLSSGRPTGELFF
.,many,11,TRBV28,TRBJ2-5,TGTGCCAGCAGCACTCAAGAGACCCAGTACTTC,CASSTQETQYF
TRBD1,many,14,TRBV2,TRBJ2-7,TGTGCCAGCGGAGTCGACAGGGAGTCCTACGAGCAGTACTTC,CASGVDRESYEQYF
.,many,15,TRBV18,TRBJ2-7,TGTGCCAGCTCACCATTGGCAGATACCACCTACGAGCAGTACTTC,CASSPLADTTYEQYF
TRBD1,many,15,TRBV30,TRBJ1-5,TGTGCCTGGAGTCCACCGGGACAGACATCCCAGCCCCAGCATTTT,CAWSPPGQTSQPQHF
.,many,15,TRBV7-9,TRBJ2-4,TGTGCCACCGAGATACAGGGTGAAGCCAAAAACATTCAGTACTTC,CATEIQGEAKNIQYF
TRBD2,many,15,TRBV20-1,TRBJ2-7,TGCAGTGCTAGAGGGGGGACTAGCGGGCGAAGCGAGCAGTACTTC,CSARGGTSGRSEQYF
.,.,13,TRBV29-1,TRBJ1-1,TGCAGCGTGGGGTCCTCTTTGAACACTGAAGCTTTCTTT,CSVGSSLNTEAFF
.,many,12,TRBV6-1,TRBJ2-1,TGTGCCAGCAGCCTCTCCTACAATGAGCAGTTCTTC,CASSLSYNEQFF
.,many,12,TRBV12-3/TRBV12-4,TRBJ1-5,TGTGCCAGCAGTTACCAGTGGCAGCCCCAGCATTTT,CASSYQWQPQHF
.,many,16,TRBV11-2,TRBJ2-7,TGTGCCAGCAGCTTAGCGAGTAGGGGGAATCCCTACGAGCAGTACTTC,CASSLASRGNPYEQYF